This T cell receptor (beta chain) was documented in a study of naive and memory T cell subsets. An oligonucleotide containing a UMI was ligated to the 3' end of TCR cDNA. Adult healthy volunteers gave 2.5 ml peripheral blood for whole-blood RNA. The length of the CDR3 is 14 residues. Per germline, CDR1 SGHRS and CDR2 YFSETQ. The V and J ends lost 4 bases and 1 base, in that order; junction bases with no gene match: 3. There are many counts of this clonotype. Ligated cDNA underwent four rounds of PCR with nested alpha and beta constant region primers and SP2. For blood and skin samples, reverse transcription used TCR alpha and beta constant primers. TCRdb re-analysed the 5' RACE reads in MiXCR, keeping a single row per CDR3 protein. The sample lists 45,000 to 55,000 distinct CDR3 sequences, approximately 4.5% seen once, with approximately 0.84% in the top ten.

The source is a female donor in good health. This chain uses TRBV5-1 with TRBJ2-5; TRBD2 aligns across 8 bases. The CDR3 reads CASSAGTSQETQYF. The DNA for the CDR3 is TGCGCCAGCAGCGCCGGGACTAGCCAAGAGACCCAGTACTTC.